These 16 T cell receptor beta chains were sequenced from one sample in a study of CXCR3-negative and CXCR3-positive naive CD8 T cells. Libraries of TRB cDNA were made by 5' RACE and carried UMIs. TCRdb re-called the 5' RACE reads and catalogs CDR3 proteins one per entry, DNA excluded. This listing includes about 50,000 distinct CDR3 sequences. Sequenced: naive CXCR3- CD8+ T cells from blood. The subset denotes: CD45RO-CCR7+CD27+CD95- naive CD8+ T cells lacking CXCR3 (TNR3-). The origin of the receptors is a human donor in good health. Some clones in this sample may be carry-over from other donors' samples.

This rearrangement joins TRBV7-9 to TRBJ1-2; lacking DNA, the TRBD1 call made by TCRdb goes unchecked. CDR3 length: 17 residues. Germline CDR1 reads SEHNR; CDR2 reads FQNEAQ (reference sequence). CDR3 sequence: CASSSTRPTGELHGYTF.

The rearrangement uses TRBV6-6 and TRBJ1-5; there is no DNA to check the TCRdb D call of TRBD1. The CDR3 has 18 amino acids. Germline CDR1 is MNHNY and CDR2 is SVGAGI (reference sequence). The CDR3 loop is CASSTREGRGRLVQPQHF.

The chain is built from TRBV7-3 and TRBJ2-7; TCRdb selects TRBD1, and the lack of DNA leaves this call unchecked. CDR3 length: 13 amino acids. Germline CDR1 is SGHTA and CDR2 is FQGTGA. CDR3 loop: CASSRGTGYEQYF.

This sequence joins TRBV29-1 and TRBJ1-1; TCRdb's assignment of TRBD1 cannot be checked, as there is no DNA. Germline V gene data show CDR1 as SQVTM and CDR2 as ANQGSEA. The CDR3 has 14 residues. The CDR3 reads CSVENTEGDTEAFF.

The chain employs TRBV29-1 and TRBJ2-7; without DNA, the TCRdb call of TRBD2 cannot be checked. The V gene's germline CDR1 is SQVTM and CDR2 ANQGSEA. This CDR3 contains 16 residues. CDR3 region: CSVVGGIREAHYEQYF.

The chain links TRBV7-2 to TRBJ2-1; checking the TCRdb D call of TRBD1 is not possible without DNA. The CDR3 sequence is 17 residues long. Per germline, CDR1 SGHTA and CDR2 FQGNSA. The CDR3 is CAISLFGGTGGYNEQFF.

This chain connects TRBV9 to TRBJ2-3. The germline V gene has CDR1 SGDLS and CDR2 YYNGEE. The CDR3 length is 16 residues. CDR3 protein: CASSVATGTGTDTQYF.

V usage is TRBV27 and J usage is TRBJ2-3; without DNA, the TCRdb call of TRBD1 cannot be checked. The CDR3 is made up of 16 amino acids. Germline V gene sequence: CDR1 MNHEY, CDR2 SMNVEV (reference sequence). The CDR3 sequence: CASRSTGGRDTDTQYF.

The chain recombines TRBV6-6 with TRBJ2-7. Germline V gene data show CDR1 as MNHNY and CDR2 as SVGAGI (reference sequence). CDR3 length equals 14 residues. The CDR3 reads CASRHVGYSYEQYF.

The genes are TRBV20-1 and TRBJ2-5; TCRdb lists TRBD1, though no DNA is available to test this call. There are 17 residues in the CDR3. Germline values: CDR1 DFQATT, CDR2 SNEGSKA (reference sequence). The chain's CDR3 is CSARDRWGQGNQETQYF.

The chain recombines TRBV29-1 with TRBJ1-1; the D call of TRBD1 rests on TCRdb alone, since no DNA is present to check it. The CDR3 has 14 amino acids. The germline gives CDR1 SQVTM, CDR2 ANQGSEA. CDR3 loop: CSVEVQGGSTEAFF.

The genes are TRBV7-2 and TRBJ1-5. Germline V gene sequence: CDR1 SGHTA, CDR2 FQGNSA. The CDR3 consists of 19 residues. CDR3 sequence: CASSSPESTSTDSNQPQHF.

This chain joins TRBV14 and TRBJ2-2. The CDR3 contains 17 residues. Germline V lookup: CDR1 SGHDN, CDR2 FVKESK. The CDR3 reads CASSQEGLGFRIGELFF.

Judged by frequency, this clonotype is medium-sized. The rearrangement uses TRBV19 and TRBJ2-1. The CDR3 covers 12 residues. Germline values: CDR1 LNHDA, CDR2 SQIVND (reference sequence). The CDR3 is CASSIDYNEQFF. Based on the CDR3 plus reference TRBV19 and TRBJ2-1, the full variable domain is DGGITQSPKYLFRKEGQNVTLSCEQNLNHDAMYWYRQDPGQGLRLIYYSQIVNDFQKGDIAEGYSVSREKKESFPLTVTSAQKNPTAFYLCASSIDYNEQFFGPGTRLTVL.

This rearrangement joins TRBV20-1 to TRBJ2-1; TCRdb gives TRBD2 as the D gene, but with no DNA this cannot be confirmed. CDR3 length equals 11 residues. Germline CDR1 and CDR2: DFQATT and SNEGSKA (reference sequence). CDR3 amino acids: CSAGTPAWQFF.

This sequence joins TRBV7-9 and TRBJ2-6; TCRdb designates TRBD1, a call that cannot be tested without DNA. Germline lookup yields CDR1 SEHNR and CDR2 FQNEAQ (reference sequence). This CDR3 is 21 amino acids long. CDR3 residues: CASSLKGSGFAGDSGANVLTF. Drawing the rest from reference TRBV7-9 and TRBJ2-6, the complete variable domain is DTGVSQNPRHKITKRGQNVTFRCDPISEHNRLYWYRQTLGQGPEFLTYFQNEAQLEKSRLLSDRFSAERPKGSFSTLEIQRTEQGDSAMYLCASSLKGSGFAGDSGANVLTFGAGSRLTVL.